This TCR beta chain derives from a study of blood T cell repertoires in COVID-19. Study overall: The origin of the acute and convalescent COVID-19 samples was the United States, Italy and Spain. Sources were T cells, B-cell-depleted T cells, or PBMCs; the material itself was cDNA or gDNA.

Germline V gene data show CDR1 as SGHAT and CDR2 as FQNNGV. This CDR3 has 16 residues. V trimming: 2 bases; J trimming: 9 bases; junction bases outside the gene matches: 16. This clone was observed once. Original processing notes: Counts of nucleated cells, estimated from reference gene primer amplification, were obtained. Some clones are missing from TCRdb's copy, which holds only in-frame ones; the method was immunoSEQ multiplex PCR. From that table come the V and J calls and clone size; the DNA was used to work out D and trimming. This table has over 150,000 clones, roughly 88% appearing once. Enrolment of Seattle patients took place during active infection, and they were followed longitudinally.

The clonotype comes from a man aged 50 or older with COVID-19, enrolled during active disease. V is TRBV11-2 and J is TRBJ2-7, with 7 nucleotides matching TRBD2. Sequencing was done on a sample of peripheral blood. CDR3 residues: CASSLNSPEAGERQYF. CDR3 DNA: TGTGCCAGCAGCTTAAACTCCCCCGAGGCGGGGGAGAGGCAGTACTTC.